The text below deals with one T cell receptor beta chain. Its cognate antigen is unknown. Primers for the PCR totalled 60 Vbeta and 13 Jbeta. Authors' data handling: Later, 65 million to 85 million unique TCR beta chains were counted in an analysis, and about 10 million of them were shared. The assay was immunoSEQ multiplex PCR, and TCRdb's table has in-frame clones only and misses some. The V and J calls and the clone size are those of that table, but D and trimming were determined from the DNA. The sample lists about 100,000 clones; roughly 72% were seen once. Deletions cut 5 bases from V and 1 base from J, with 15 bases between. Germline V CDR1 and CDR2: SGHTA, FQGTGA. This CDR3 contains 16 residues. This entry belongs to a study of cytomegalovirus exposure and HLA in healthy donors. Findings and caveats of the study: Across donors, sequencing depth was assumed by presence/absence analyses to be roughly uniform.

This TCR was sampled from a woman between 18 and 30 years old in good health and CMV-seropositive. Sequenced: PBMCs. The rearrangement links TRBV7-3 to TRBJ2-1; weak D call: TRBD2 (5 bases). CDR3 nucleotide sequence: TGTGCCAGCAGCGAGGGAGTCCTTGGATCCTACAATGAGCAGTTCTTC. Translation: CASSEGVLGSYNEQFF.